The 6 T cell receptor beta chains below were found in one sample sequenced in a study of low-dose radiotherapy and immunotherapy resistance in tumors. PCR amplification of the TCRs was performed with Phusion for 15 to 25 PCR cycles, and it relied on a constant-region primer together with a V-primer adapter. TCRdb passed the reads through MiXCR, listing each CDR3 protein once. The sample comprises under 60,000 distinct CDR3 sequences, 12% of which are singletons, and roughly 6.2% rests with the top ten. Time point indicated: before trial treatment. Sample: PBMCs, taken before treatment. The receptors come from a female donor with ovarian cancer.

Ten or more counts support this clonotype. This CDR3 reads CASSLDGGTGELFF. CDR3 sequence (DNA): TGTGCCAGCAGCTTAGATGGGGGCACCGGGGAGCTGTTTTTT. The chain recombines TRBV7-6 with TRBJ2-2; D tentatively fits TRBD1 or TRBD2 (5 bases each). Per the germline V gene, CDR1 is SGHVS and CDR2 is FNYEAQ. V gave up 1 base and J gave up 4 bases, with 7 bases separating them. This CDR3 is built from 14 residues.

This clonotype is medium-sized (0.01 to 0.1%) by share. The chain carries TRBV5-4 and TRBJ2-3, with TRBD1 matching 7 bases. Germline values: CDR1 SGHNT, CDR2 YYREEE (reference sequence). V shed 2 bases, J shed 5 bases, and the junction held 8 bases outside the gene matches. The CDR3 contains 15 residues. The CDR3 bases are TGTGCCAGCAGCTTCCACAGGGGAACCTTAGATACGCAGTATTTT. Translating it yields CASSFHRGTLDTQYF.

This clonotype has ten or more counts. The V call is TRBV9, the J call TRBJ2-7; the D gene is possibly TRBD2 (6 bases). Trimming pared 4 bases from V and 1 base from J, leaving 12 bases between. The CDR3 runs to 14 residues. Germline loops: CDR1 SGDLS, CDR2 YYNGEE. CDR3 sequence: CASSPMGTSYEQYF. In nucleotides, the CDR3 is TGTGCCAGCAGCCCCATGGGGACTTCCTACGAGCAGTACTTC.

With respect to this clonotype: With a far larger clone one base away, a read error is the likely cause. V gene TRBV5-5 combines with J gene TRBJ2-1; 9 bases are shared with TRBD2. CDR1 is SGHKS and CDR2 is YYEKEE in the germline V gene (reference sequence). The CDR3 totals 16 residues. CDR3 amino acids: CASRRTSVLGVNEQSF. The CDR3 bases are TGTGCCAGCAGGCGGACTAGCGTCCTGGGTGTAAATGAGCAGTCCTTC.

This clonotype was detected ten times or more. The rearrangement joins TRBV20-1 to TRBJ1-2, with D possibly being TRBD1 (5 bases). Trimming stripped 5 bases from V and 4 bases from J, with 8 bases between. This CDR3 comprises 11 residues. Per germline, CDR1 DFQATT and CDR2 SNEGSKA (reference sequence). The chain's CDR3 is CSALGVYGYTF. CDR3 DNA sequence: TGCAGTGCTCTGGGGGTCTATGGCTACACCTTC.

This clonotype was found many times. The rearrangement joins TRBV29-1 to TRBJ2-3; perhaps TRBD2 as D (5 bases). Trimming took 1 base from V and 4 from J, leaving 9 bases between them. The CDR3 extends over 13 amino acids. Germline V gene sequence: CDR1 SQVTM, CDR2 ANQGSEA. CDR3 region: CSVEVGVADTQYF. The CDR3, as DNA: TGCAGCGTTGAAGTCGGGGTGGCAGATACGCAGTATTTT.